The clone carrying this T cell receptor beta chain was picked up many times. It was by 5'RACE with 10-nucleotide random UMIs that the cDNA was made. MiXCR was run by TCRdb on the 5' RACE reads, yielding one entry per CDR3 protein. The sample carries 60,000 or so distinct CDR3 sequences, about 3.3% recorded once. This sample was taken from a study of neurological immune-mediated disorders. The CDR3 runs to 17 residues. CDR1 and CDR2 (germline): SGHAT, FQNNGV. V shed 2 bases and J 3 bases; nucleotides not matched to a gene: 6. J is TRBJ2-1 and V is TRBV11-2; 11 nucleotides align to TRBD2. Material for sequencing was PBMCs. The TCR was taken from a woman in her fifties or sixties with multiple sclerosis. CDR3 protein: CASSLLTSGRVYNEQFF. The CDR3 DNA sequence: TGTGCCAGCAGCTTACTAACTAGCGGGAGAGTCTACAATGAGCAGTTCTTC.